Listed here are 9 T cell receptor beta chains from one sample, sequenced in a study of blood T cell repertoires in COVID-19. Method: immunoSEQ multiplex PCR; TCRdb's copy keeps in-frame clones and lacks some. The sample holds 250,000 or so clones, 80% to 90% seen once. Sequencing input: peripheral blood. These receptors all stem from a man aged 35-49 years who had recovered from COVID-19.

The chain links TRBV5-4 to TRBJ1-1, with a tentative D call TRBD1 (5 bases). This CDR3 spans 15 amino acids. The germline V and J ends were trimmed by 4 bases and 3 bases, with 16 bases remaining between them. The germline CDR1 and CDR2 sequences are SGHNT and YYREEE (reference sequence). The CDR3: CASSPNPTVDTEAFF. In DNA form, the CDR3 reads TGTGCCAGCAGCCCTAATCCGACAGTGGACACTGAAGCTTTCTTT.

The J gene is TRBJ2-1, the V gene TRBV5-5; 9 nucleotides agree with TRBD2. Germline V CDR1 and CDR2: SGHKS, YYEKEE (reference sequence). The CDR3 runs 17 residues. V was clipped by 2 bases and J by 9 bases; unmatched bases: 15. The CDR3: CASSFSSGSNLYGEQFF. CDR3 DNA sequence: TGTGCCAGCAGCTTTAGTAGCGGGAGCAACCTCTACGGTGAGCAGTTCTTC.

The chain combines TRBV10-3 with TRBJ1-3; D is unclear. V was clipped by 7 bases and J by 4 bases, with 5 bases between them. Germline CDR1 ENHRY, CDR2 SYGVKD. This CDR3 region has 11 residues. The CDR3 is CAINPGNTIYF. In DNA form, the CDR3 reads TGTGCCATCAATCCGGGAAACACCATATATTTT.

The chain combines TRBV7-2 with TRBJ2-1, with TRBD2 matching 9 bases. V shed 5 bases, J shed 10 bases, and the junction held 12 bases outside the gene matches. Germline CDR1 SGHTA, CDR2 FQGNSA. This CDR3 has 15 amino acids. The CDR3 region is CASSNERAGGREQFF. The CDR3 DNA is TGTGCCAGCAGCAATGAGCGCGCGGGGGGGAGGGAGCAGTTCTTC.

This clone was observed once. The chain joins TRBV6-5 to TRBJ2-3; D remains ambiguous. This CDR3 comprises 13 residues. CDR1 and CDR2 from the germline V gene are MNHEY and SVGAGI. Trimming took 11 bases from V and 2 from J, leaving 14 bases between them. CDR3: CAGTNPNTDTQYF. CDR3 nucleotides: TGTGCCGGAACTAACCCGAACACAGATACGCAGTATTTT.

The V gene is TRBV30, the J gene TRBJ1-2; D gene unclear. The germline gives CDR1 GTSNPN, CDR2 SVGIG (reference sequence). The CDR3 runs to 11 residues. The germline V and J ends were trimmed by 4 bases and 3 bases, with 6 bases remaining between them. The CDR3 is CAWNLDYGYTF. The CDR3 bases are TGTGCCTGGAATCTAGACTATGGCTACACCTTC.

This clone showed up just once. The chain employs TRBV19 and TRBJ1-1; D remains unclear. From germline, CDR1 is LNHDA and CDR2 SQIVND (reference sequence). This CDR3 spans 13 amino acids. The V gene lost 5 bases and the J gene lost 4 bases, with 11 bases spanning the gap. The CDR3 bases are TGTGCCAGTAGTGGGTGGGAGACCACTGAAGCTTTCTTT. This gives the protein CASSGWETTEAFF.

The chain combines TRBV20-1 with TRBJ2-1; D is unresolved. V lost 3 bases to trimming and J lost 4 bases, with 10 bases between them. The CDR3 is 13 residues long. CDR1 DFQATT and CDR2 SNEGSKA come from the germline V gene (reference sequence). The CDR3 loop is CSASPSSYNEQFF. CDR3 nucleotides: TGCAGTGCTAGTCCTAGTAGTTACAATGAGCAGTTCTTC.

The CDR3 coding sequence is TGTGCCAGCAGCTTAGTCTATCGGGTACCCAACCCTGAGCAGTTCTTC. Translating gives CASSLVYRVPNPEQFF. The chain joins TRBV11-3 to TRBJ2-1; D is ambiguous. Germline values: CDR1 SGHNT, CDR2 YENEEA. V lost 1 base and J lost 9, with 19 bases in between. The CDR3 consists of 16 residues.